These 11 T cell receptor beta chains originate from one sample sequenced in a study of beta chain features in type 1 diabetes. All of the isolated RNA was reverse transcribed, so expressed TCRB transcripts were sequenced. Some clones are missing from TCRdb's copy, which holds only in-frame ones; the method was immunoSEQ multiplex PCR. Among roughly 230,000 clones, over 7.5% were seen once, and the ten largest hold 0.03% to 0.04%. Sequenced sample: naive CD4+ T cells from blood. These receptors all stem from a woman between 18 and 29 years old in good health.

The chain recombines TRBV19 with TRBJ2-7, with TRBD2 matching over 14 bases. Trimming cost V 4 bases and J 0 bases; bases outside gene matches: 5. The CDR3 runs 17 residues. Per the germline V gene, CDR1 is LNHDA and CDR2 is SQIVND (reference sequence). The CDR3: CASSTWTSGRISYEQYF. As DNA, the CDR3 is TGTGCCAGTAGTACCTGGACTAGCGGGAGGATCTCCTACGAGCAGTACTTC.

The chain has TRBV30 and TRBJ2-5, with 10 positions matching TRBD2. The germline V gene has CDR1 GTSNPN and CDR2 SVGIG (reference sequence). The length of the CDR3 is 12 residues. Unmatched junction bases numbered 4, after V lost 2 bases and J lost 10 bases. This CDR3 is CAWSSSGSRQYF. The CDR3 DNA follows: TGTGCCTGGAGTTCTAGCGGGAGCCGCCAGTACTTC. Together with reference TRBV30 and TRBJ2-5, the CDR3 gives the full variable domain: SQTIHQWPATLVQPVGSPLSLECTVEGTSNPNLYWYRQAAGRGLQLLFYSVGIGQISSEVPQNLSASRPQDRQFILSSKKLLLSDSGFYLCAWSSSGSRQYFGPGTRLLVL.

The chain couples TRBV18 to TRBJ1-2; D is possibly TRBD1 (6 bases). The germline V and J ends were trimmed by 6 bases and 0 bases, with 8 bases remaining between them. In germline, CDR1 is KGHSH, CDR2 LQKENI. The CDR3 runs 13 residues. The CDR3 DNA follows: TGTGCCAGCTCTGAGGGGGCTAACTATGGCTACACCTTC. Its translation is CASSEGANYGYTF.

The chain couples TRBV25-1 to TRBJ2-2; D is ambiguous. Trimming removed 7 bases from V and 0 bases from J, with 9 bases in between. The CDR3 extends over 14 amino acids. Germline CDR1 and CDR2: MGHDK and SYGVNS. The CDR3 here is CASTKETNTGELFF. The CDR3 DNA reads as TGTGCCAGCACGAAGGAGACGAACACCGGGGAGCTGTTTTTT.

This clone was observed a handful of times. The rearrangement links TRBV6-1 to TRBJ1-5; no definite D call. Germline CDR1 MNHNS, CDR2 SASEGT. The CDR3 runs to 14 residues. V was clipped by 0 bases and J by 7 bases, with 10 bases between them. CDR3 nucleotide sequence: TGTGCCAGCAGTGAAGCTCTAAAGTTCCAGCCCCAGCATTTT. Amino acid sequence: CASSEALKFQPQHF.

This clone was observed a few times. The V gene is TRBV5-1, the J gene TRBJ2-1, with 8 positions matching TRBD2. Germline values: CDR1 SGHRS, CDR2 YFSETQ. V shed 0 bases and J 6 bases; nucleotides not matched to a gene: 5. The CDR3 is 15 residues long. Here the CDR3 reads CASSLEVAGGNEQFF. The CDR3, as DNA: TGCGCCAGCAGCTTGGAGGTTGCGGGGGGCAATGAGCAGTTCTTC.

V and J are TRBV18 and TRBJ1-2, with 11 bases lining up with TRBD1. This CDR3 region has 18 residues. Germline V gives CDR1 KGHSH, CDR2 LQKENI. V dropped 3 bases and J dropped 4; count of bases not matched to a gene: 13. DNA of the CDR3: TGTGCCAGCTCACCGTCAGGACAGGGGGCGACCCTTGGCTATGGCTACACCTTC. Amino acids: CASSPSGQGATLGYGYTF.

This clone was observed a handful of times. V usage is TRBV30 and J usage is TRBJ1-1; D gene ambiguous. The length of the CDR3 is 14 residues. Germline CDR1 reads GTSNPN; CDR2 reads SVGIG (reference sequence). V was cut by 5 bases and J by 5 bases, with 18 bases left in between. The CDR3, as DNA: TGTGCCTGGGAGCGGGGATCAGGTTTGACTGAAGCTTTCTTT. Its protein is CAWERGSGLTEAFF.

The gene calls are TRBV6-5 and TRBJ1-4, with a weak D call TRBD1 (5 bases). The CDR3 contains 14 residues. CDR1 and CDR2 from the germline V gene are MNHEY and SVGAGI. Trimming took 4 bases from V and 4 from J, leaving 10 bases between them. The CDR3 reads CASSSGGHNEKLFF. In nucleotides, the CDR3 is TGTGCCAGCAGTTCGGGCGGACATAATGAAAAACTGTTTTTT.

This clone was seen more than once but under ten times. The chain links TRBV5-1 to TRBJ2-1; TRBD2 matches 8 bases. Per germline, CDR1 SGHRS and CDR2 YFSETQ. V dropped 4 bases and J dropped 8; count of bases not matched to a gene: 14. The CDR3 covers 16 residues. The CDR3 is CASSPMNGGAFDEQFF. The CDR3 DNA is TGCGCCAGCAGCCCTATGAACGGGGGGGCATTTGATGAGCAGTTCTTC.

CDR3 nucleotide sequence: TGTGCCAGCTCACGCAGATCCGGGACAGGAGCTTTGAATGAGCAGTTCTTC. As protein: CASSRRSGTGALNEQFF. This chain links TRBV18 with TRBJ2-1; 8 bases line up with TRBD1. The germline V gene encodes CDR1 KGHSH and CDR2 LQKENI. The CDR3 is made up of 17 amino acids. Trimming took 4 bases from V and 7 from J; bases not matched to a gene: 15. Full variable domain (missing parts from reference TRBV18 and TRBJ2-1): NAGVMQNPRHLVRRRGQEARLRCSPMKGHSHVYWYRQLPEEGLKFMVYLQKENIIDESGMPKERFSAEFPKEGPSILRIQQVVRGDSAAYFCASSRRSGTGALNEQFFGPGTRLTVL.